These 6 T cell receptor beta chains were sequenced from one sample in a study of shared clonotypes between healthy human individuals. Using immunoSEQ multiplex PCR, the repertoire was profiled, and TCRdb retains in-frame clones only, with some absent. In the table there are more than 2 million clones, around 93% of which are singletons. Naive CD8 cells comprised CD45RO-negative, CCR7-positively selected cells, excluding terminally differentiated effector memory CD45RA+ cells. Sequencing was done on a sample of naive CD8+ T cells from PBMCs. The receptors originated from a man aged 18 to 29 in good health. Some clones in this sample may be carry-over from other donors' samples.

For this clone: This CDR3 is also generated by other DNA sequences in the sample. The V gene is TRBV7-9, the J gene TRBJ2-7; possible D gene TRBD1, 5 bases. The CDR3 spans 12 residues. V was cut by 6 bases and J by 5 bases, with 11 bases left in between. Germline lookup yields CDR1 SEHNR and CDR2 FQNEAQ (reference sequence). The CDR3, as DNA: TGTGCCAGCAGTTCTTCCAGGGACGAGCAGTACTTC. Its translation is CASSSSRDEQYF. Drawing the rest from reference TRBV7-9 and TRBJ2-7, the complete variable domain is DTGVSQNPRHKITKRGQNVTFRCDPISEHNRLYWYRQTLGQGPEFLTYFQNEAQLEKSRLLSDRFSAERPKGSFSTLEIQRTEQGDSAMYLCASSSSRDEQYFGPGTRLTVT.

V and J are TRBV27 and TRBJ2-7; possibly TRBD1 for D (5 bases). The V end lost 5 bases, the J end lost 5 bases, and 22 bases lay between the germline ends. The length of the CDR3 is 16 residues. CDR1 MNHEY and CDR2 SMNVEV come from the germline V gene (reference sequence). CDR3 in DNA: TGTGCCAGCAGTGCCCGGACCCTTGGGGCCTTTAACGAGCAGTACTTC. Translating gives CASSARTLGAFNEQYF.

The rearrangement links TRBV9 to TRBJ1-1; 9 bases match TRBD1. The CDR3 length is 15 residues. With 0 bases clipped from V and 5 bases from J, the junction kept 5 bases outside the gene matches. Germline loops: CDR1 SGDLS, CDR2 YYNGEE. The CDR3 sequence is CASSVVGGTGTEAFF. The CDR3 bases are TGTGCCAGCAGCGTAGTAGGGGGGACAGGGACTGAAGCTTTCTTT. Full variable domain (outside the CDR3, taken from reference TRBV9 and TRBJ1-1): DSGVTQTPKHLITATGQRVTLRCSPRSGDLSVYWYQQSLDQGLQFLIQYYNGEERAKGNILERFSAQQFPDLHSELNLSSLELGDSALYFCASSVVGGTGTEAFFGQGTRLTVV.

The V gene is TRBV7-8, the J gene TRBJ2-7; 8 nucleotides line up with TRBD2. Germline V CDR1 and CDR2: SGHVS, FQNEAQ. The length of the CDR3 is 15 residues. Trimming took 4 bases from V and 0 from J; bases not matched to a gene: 5. CDR3 in DNA: TGTGCCAGCAGCTCAGGAGCGGGAGTCTCCTACGAGCAGTACTTC. Translating it yields CASSSGAGVSYEQYF.

The rearrangement joins TRBV7-9 to TRBJ1-4; 7 bases fit TRBD1. After removal of 5 bases from V and 13 bases from J, the junction contained 10 bases not matched to a gene. Germline CDR1 reads SEHNR; CDR2 reads FQNEAQ (reference sequence). This CDR3 region has 13 residues. Here the CDR3 DNA reads TGTGCCAGCAGCCTAGGGGGCACCGGGGTACTGTTTTTT. Its protein is CASSLGGTGVLFF.

The CDR3 bases are TGTGCCAGCAGCTGGGGACTAGCGACCTACGAGCAGTACTTC. Encoded protein: CASSWGLATYEQYF. The rearrangement uses TRBV7-2 and TRBJ2-7, with TRBD2 identical over 10 bases. The trim removed 4 bases at V and 2 bases at J, leaving 2 bases unmatched. The CDR3 sequence is 14 residues long. In germline, CDR1 is SGHTA, CDR2 FQGNSA.